The clone carrying this TCR beta chain was counted a single time. Its antigen remains unknown. V lost 2 bases and J lost 2, with 7 bases in between. Germline-derived CDR1 and CDR2 are MNHEY and SVGAGI. The length of the CDR3 is 13 residues. This entry is derived from a study of radiation and T cells in renal cell carcinoma. Overall study findings and caveats: In blood, top tumor clones expanded by 2 weeks, shrinking by 4.

Clones were read by immunoSEQ multiplex PCR, and TCRdb kept only the in-frame ones, dropping some. This sample has more than 150,000 clones, with 87% found just once. Stated time point: blood 2 weeks post-SBRT. Treatment specified: 15 Gy SBRT to primary tumor, nephrectomy 4 weeks later. V usage is TRBV6-5 and J usage is TRBJ2-7, with D tentatively TRBD2 (5 bases). The sample consisted of blood, taken from a patient whose treatment included radiotherapy and nephrectomy. This TCR was recovered from a woman aged 45-60 years with renal cell carcinoma. Here the CDR3 reads CASSYREAYEQYF. CDR3 DNA: TGTGCCAGCAGTTACCGGGAAGCCTACGAGCAGTACTTC.